The 17 T cell receptor beta chains below were found in one sample sequenced in a study of cytomegalovirus exposure and HLA in healthy donors. A multiplex PCR was run with 60 Vbeta primers and 13 Jbeta primers. Libraries were prepared by immunoSEQ multiplex PCR; TCRdb keeps only in-frame clonotypes and omits some of them. The sample lists about 150,000 clones, approximately 84% occurring once. Material for sequencing was PBMCs. These receptors were obtained from a man aged 18 to 35 in good health and CMV-seronegative.

This chain uses TRBV14 with TRBJ1-1, with D possibly being TRBD1 (6 bases). V was cut by 4 bases and J by 10 bases, with 19 bases left in between. The CDR3 is 14 residues long. Germline loops: CDR1 SGHDN, CDR2 FVKESK. This CDR3 is CASSLGAGAVGAFF. The CDR3 coding sequence is TGTGCCAGCAGCCTCGGGGCGGGGGCCGTGGGAGCTTTCTTT.

The chain has TRBV19 and TRBJ2-3; 10 bases line up with TRBD2. This CDR3 has 16 amino acids. Per germline, CDR1 LNHDA and CDR2 SQIVND (reference sequence). V lost 2 bases to trimming and J lost 1 base; unmatched junction nucleotides: 3. The CDR3 protein is CASSILAGAGTDTQYF. CDR3 DNA sequence: TGTGCCAGTAGTATACTAGCGGGGGCGGGCACAGATACGCAGTATTTT.

The V call is TRBV7-2, the J call TRBJ2-3; TRBD1 aligns across 7 bases. V lost 5 bases, J lost 0 bases, and 2 bases stayed unmatched. The CDR3 contains 14 residues. Germline lookup yields CDR1 SGHTA and CDR2 FQGNSA. Written as DNA, the CDR3 is TGTGCCAGCAGCCCGGGACAGAGCACAGATACGCAGTATTTT. Translating it yields CASSPGQSTDTQYF. The complete variable domain, with remaining parts taken from reference TRBV7-2 and TRBJ2-3, reads GAGVSQSPSNKVTEKGKDVELRCDPISGHTALYWYRQSLGQGLEFLIYFQGNSAPDKSGLPSDRFSAERTGGSVSTLTIQRTQQEDSAVYLCASSPGQSTDTQYFGPGTRLTVL.

CDR3: CAGLDRDTGELFF. The CDR3 DNA sequence: TGTGCCGGACTAGACAGAGACACCGGGGAGCTGTTTTTT. This rearrangement joins TRBV6-6 to TRBJ2-2; the match to TRBD2 covers 7 bases. The CDR3 is 13 amino acids. Germline-derived CDR1 and CDR2 are MNHNY and SVGAGI (reference sequence). Trimming removed 11 bases from V and 3 bases from J; junction bases left unmatched: 6.

The DNA for the CDR3 is TGCGCCAGCAGCCCCCTGACTAGCGGGAGCACCGGGGAGCTGTTTTTT. Amino acid sequence: CASSPLTSGSTGELFF. This chain uses TRBV5-1 with TRBJ2-2; 12 bases map to TRBD2. The V gene end was trimmed by 4 bases and the J gene end by 4 bases; junction bases not matched to a gene: 5. The CDR3 consists of 16 residues. Germline CDR1 and CDR2: SGHRS and YFSETQ.

The chain recombines TRBV28 with TRBJ1-1; no definite D call. Per the germline V gene, CDR1 is MDHEN and CDR2 is SYDVKM. Trimming cost V 1 base and J 2 bases, with 8 bases left between them. The CDR3 extends over 14 amino acids. CDR3: CASSLSRKNTEAFF. In DNA form, the CDR3 reads TGTGCCAGCAGTTTATCTAGGAAAAACACTGAAGCTTTCTTT.

J is TRBJ1-5 and V is TRBV19, with unresolved D. Germline CDR1 reads LNHDA; CDR2 reads SQIVND (reference sequence). The length of the CDR3 is 16 residues. V lost 0 bases, J lost 1 base, and 10 bases lay in between. CDR3 DNA sequence: TGTGCCAGTAGTATAGACGGAGACGGGAGCAATCAGCCCCAGCATTTT. Its protein product is CASSIDGDGSNQPQHF.

This CDR3 is CASSVDEGLSRNEQFF. The CDR3 DNA is TGTGCCAGCAGCGTAGATGAGGGACTATCGCGGAATGAGCAGTTCTTC. The chain employs TRBV9 and TRBJ2-1; 7 bases agree with TRBD2. J lost 7 bases, V lost 0 bases, and 10 bases had no gene match. Germline-derived CDR1 and CDR2 are SGDLS and YYNGEE. The CDR3 contains 16 residues.

This sequence joins TRBV2 and TRBJ2-7, with D tentatively TRBD2 (5 bases). CDR3 length: 15 amino acids. V gave up 7 bases and J gave up 3 bases, with 19 bases separating them. Germline V lookup: CDR1 SNHLY, CDR2 FYNNEI. As DNA, the CDR3 is TGTGCCAGCACCTACCTGGACTGGCAGGACTACGAGCAGTACTTC. Its protein product is CASTYLDWQDYEQYF.

The chain is built from TRBV9 and TRBJ2-1, with 8 bases identical to TRBD2. This CDR3 is 15 amino acids long. Trimming removed 6 bases from V and 8 bases from J; junction bases left unmatched: 13. Germline V lookup: CDR1 SGDLS, CDR2 YYNGEE. Here the CDR3 reads CASTPGASGLHEQFF. The DNA for the CDR3 is TGTGCCAGCACCCCGGGGGCTAGCGGGTTGCATGAGCAGTTCTTC.

This chain connects TRBV4-1 to TRBJ2-2, with 10 bases identical to TRBD2. The length of the CDR3 is 20 residues. J lost 6 bases, V lost 4 bases, and 20 bases had no gene match. Germline CDR1 reads MGHRA; CDR2 reads YSYEKL. CDR3 amino acids: CASSRSAGILAGNNAGELFF. The CDR3 nucleotides are TGCGCCAGCAGCCGCTCGGCTGGTATACTAGCGGGAAATAATGCCGGGGAGCTGTTTTTT.

The chain recombines TRBV29-1 with TRBJ2-2, with TRBD2 matching over 7 bases. Trimming cost V 2 bases and J 1 base; bases outside gene matches: 4. This CDR3 contains 15 residues. Germline CDR1 reads SQVTM; CDR2 reads ANQGSEA. The chain's CDR3 is CSVEQGGGNTGELFF. Here the CDR3 DNA reads TGCAGCGTTGAACAGGGCGGGGGGAACACCGGGGAGCTGTTTTTT.

This rearrangement joins TRBV7-2 to TRBJ2-3; 10 positions agree with TRBD1. Germline values: CDR1 SGHTA, CDR2 FQGNSA. This CDR3 is built from 13 residues. Trimming took 10 bases from V and 4 from J; bases not matched to a gene: 5. As DNA, the CDR3 is TGTGCCACCGGGACAGGGGCTGCAGATACGCAGTATTTT. It specifies CATGTGAADTQYF.

The chain employs TRBV23-1 and TRBJ2-7; 8 bases fit TRBD1. TRBV23-1 is placed among ORFs of uncertain function. The CDR3 runs to 20 residues. V trimming: 2 bases; J trimming: 2 bases; junction bases outside the gene matches: 20. CDR3 DNA: TGCGCCAGCAGTCAACTGGTCGGCAGGGGGCGCGAAAGTCTCCCCTACGAGCAGTACTTC. It translates to CASSQLVGRGRESLPYEQYF.

The chain has TRBV15 and TRBJ2-7; a weak D match, TRBD2 (6 bases). The CDR3 sequence is 16 residues long. V was pared by 1 base and J by 7 bases, with 20 bases between. CDR1 and CDR2 (germline): LNHNV, YYDKDF (reference sequence). The CDR3: CATSRGPGLRREEQYF. The CDR3 bases are TGTGCCACCAGCAGAGGACCGGGACTCCGAAGAGAGGAGCAGTACTTC.

The V and J genes are TRBV5-1 and TRBJ2-7; possible D gene TRBD2, 5 bases. This CDR3 has 14 residues. The germline V gene has CDR1 SGHRS and CDR2 YFSETQ. V shed 0 bases and J shed 6 bases, with 13 bases lying between them. CDR3 sequence: CASSLVGPGSEQYF. CDR3 DNA: TGCGCCAGCAGCTTGGTAGGGCCGGGGAGCGAGCAGTACTTC.

This clone appeared a few times. The J gene is TRBJ1-4, the V gene TRBV30; D perhaps matches TRBD1 (6 bases). The CDR3 covers 14 residues. V was trimmed by 2 bases and J by 11 bases, leaving 18 bases between them. Germline V gene sequence: CDR1 GTSNPN, CDR2 SVGIG (reference sequence). CDR3 coding DNA: TGTGCCTGGAGTTTCGGACAGAGGAATGGGAAACTGTTTTTT. Protein product: CAWSFGQRNGKLFF.